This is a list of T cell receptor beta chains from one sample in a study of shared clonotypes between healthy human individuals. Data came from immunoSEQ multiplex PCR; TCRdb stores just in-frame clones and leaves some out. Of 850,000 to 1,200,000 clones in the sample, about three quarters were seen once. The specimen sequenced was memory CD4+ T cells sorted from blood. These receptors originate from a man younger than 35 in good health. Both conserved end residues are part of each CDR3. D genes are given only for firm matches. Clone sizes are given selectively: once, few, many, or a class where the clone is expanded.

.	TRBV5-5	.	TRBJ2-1	TGTGCCAGCAGCTTGCAGGGATCCTACAATGAGCAGTTCTTC	CASSLQGSYNEQFF
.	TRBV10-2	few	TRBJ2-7	TGCGCCAGCAGTTTTCGAGGGGGCGAGCAGTACTTC	CASSFRGGEQYF
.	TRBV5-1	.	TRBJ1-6	TGCGCCAGCAGCGCAGGGACGTCGGACAGCTCCTATAATTCACCCCTCCACTTT	CASSAGTSDSSYNSPLHF
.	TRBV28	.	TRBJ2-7	TGTGCCAGCAGTCCCGGGGGGGACAGGCACTACGAGCAGTACTTC	CASSPGGDRHYEQYF
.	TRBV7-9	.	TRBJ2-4	TGTGCCAGCAGCTCCTCGATAATGCGGGAAAACATTCAGTACTTC	CASSSSIMRENIQYF
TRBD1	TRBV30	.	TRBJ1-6	TGTGCCTGGAGTGTAAAAGGGACAGGGAACTCACCCCTCCACTTT	CAWSVKGTGNSPLHF
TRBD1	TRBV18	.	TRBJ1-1	TGTGCCAGCTCAGAGGGACAGGGGATGGACACTGAAGCTTTCTTT	CASSEGQGMDTEAFF
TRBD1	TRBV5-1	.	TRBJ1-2	TGCGCCAGCAGCCCAGGGGACAGCCTCCGCTACACCTTC	CASSPGDSLRYTF
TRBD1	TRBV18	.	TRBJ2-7	TGTGCCAGCTCATCCGACAGGGTGTCTTACGAGCAGTACTTC	CASSSDRVSYEQYF
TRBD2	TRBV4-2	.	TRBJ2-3	TGTGCCAGCAGCCAAGCTAGCGGGGGGCCGAGCACAGATACGCAGTATTTT	CASSQASGGPSTDTQYF
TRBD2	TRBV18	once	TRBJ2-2	TGTGCCAGCTCACGTACGTCTAGCGGGAACACGGGGGAGCTGTTTTTT	CASSRTSSGNTGELFF
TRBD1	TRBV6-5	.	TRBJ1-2	TGTGCCAGCAGTCAACGACAGGGGAATCATGGCTACACCTTC	CASSQRQGNHGYTF
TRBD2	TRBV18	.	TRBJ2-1	TGTGCCAGCTTCGCTTATCTTGGTAGCGGGAAGGATGAGCAGTTCTTC	CASFAYLGSGKDEQFF
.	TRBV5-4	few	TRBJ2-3	TGTGCCAGCAGCCCCGGAAATAGTCCCCTCTTTACAGATACGCAGTATTTT	CASSPGNSPLFTDTQYF
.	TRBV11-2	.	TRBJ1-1	TGTGCCAGCAGCTTAGATCTCCCAGGGTTGGGGACTGAAGCTTTCTTT	CASSLDLPGLGTEAFF
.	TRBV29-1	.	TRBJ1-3	TGCAGCGTCGTTCTTTTCGGGAACACCATATATTTT	CSVVLFGNTIYF
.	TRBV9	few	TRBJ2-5	TGTGCCAGCAGCGTATATGGTGAAGAGACCCAGTACTTC	CASSVYGEETQYF
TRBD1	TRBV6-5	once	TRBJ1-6	TGTGCCAGCAGTCCTACAGGGGACAGCGGTTCACCCCTCCACTTT	CASSPTGDSGSPLHF
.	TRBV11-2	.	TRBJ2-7	TGTGCCAGCAGCCCCGGGGAAGGTCCCTACGAGCAGTACTTC	CASSPGEGPYEQYF
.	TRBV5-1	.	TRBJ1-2	TGCGCCAGCAGCCCGGCGGAGGAGGCGATCGGCTACACCTTC	CASSPAEEAIGYTF
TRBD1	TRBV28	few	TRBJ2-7	TGTGCCAGCAGTGAATCCGGGACAGGGGTCTACGAGCAGTACTTC	CASSESGTGVYEQYF
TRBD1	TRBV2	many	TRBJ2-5	TGTGCCAGCAGTCCTGAGGACAGGGTGCGAGAGACCCAGTACTTC	CASSPEDRVRETQYF
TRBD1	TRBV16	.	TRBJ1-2	TGTGCCAGCAGCCAAGGACAGGCAGAAGGCTACACCTTC	CASSQGQAEGYTF
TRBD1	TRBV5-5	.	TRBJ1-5	TGTGCCAGCAGCGGGACAGGGGGCGGCAATCAGCCCCAGCATTTT	CASSGTGGGNQPQHF
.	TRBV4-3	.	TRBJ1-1	TGCGCCAGCAGCCAAGATGCTTTGGCAGGAGCCATGAACACTGAAGCTTTCTTT	CASSQDALAGAMNTEAFF
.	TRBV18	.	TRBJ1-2	TGTGCCAGCTCACCCCTAGACACGCCTGTCCCGTATGGCTACACCTTC	CASSPLDTPVPYGYTF
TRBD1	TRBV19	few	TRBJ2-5	TGTGCCAGTAGTCTTTCTGGACAGGGAAGGGAGACCCAGTACTTC	CASSLSGQGRETQYF
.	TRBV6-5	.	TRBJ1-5	TGTGCCAGCAGTCCCGGGACATCTAGCAATCAGCCCCAGCATTTT	CASSPGTSSNQPQHF
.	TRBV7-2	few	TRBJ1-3	TGTGCCAGCACACCCAGGGCCCAAATAAGAAACACCATATATTTT	CASTPRAQIRNTIYF
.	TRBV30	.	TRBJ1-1	TGTGCCTGGTCTAGCTGGGGCACTGAAGCTTTCTTT	CAWSSWGTEAFF
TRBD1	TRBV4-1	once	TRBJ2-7	TGCGCCAGCAGCAAAAACAGGGGATTCGAAGAGCAGTACTTC	CASSKNRGFEEQYF
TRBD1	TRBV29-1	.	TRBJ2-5	TGCAGCGTTGGGCTATACAGGGGCACCCGAGGATCGCAAGAGACCCAGTACTTC	CSVGLYRGTRGSQETQYF
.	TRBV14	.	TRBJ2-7	TGTGCCAGCAGCCCGTCCCGGAGGAGGCAGTACTTC	CASSPSRRRQYF
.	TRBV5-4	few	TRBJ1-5	TGTGCCAGCAGCACGATGGGGGGAAATCAGCCCCAGCATTTT	CASSTMGGNQPQHF
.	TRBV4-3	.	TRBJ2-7	TGCGCCAGCAGCCAAGTTCTTGGAGTTTCCTACGAGCAGTACTTC	CASSQVLGVSYEQYF
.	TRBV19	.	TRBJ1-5	TGTGCCAGTAGTCCGTCTGAGGAGGGGATCAATCAGCCCCAGCATTTT	CASSPSEEGINQPQHF
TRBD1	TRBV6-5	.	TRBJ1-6	TGTGCCAGTCAGGGGGAAGGGTCACCCCTCCACTTT	CASQGEGSPLHF
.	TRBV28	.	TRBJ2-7	TGTGCCACTTCGAGGGTGACAGAACACTACGAGCAGTACTTC	CATSRVTEHYEQYF
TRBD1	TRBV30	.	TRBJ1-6	TGTGCCTGGGAAGGACAGGGGAATTCACCCCTCCACTTT	CAWEGQGNSPLHF
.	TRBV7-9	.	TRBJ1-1	TGTGCCAGCAGCTTAGCTTTTCAGGGCGCTGAAGCTTTCTTT	CASSLAFQGAEAFF
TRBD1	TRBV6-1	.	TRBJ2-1	TGTGCCAGCAGTAAAACAGGACAGGGGTATGAGCAGTTCTTC	CASSKTGQGYEQFF
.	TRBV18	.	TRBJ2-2	TGTGCCAGCTCACGTGCGACCGGGGAGCTGTTTTTT	CASSRATGELFF